The entry below describes one T cell receptor (beta chain). This sample stems from a study of OX40 agonist ivuxolimab in advanced cancers. About the research overall: Those treated in dose escalation had hepatocellular carcinoma, melanoma, renal cell cancer or head and neck cancer. The group had a mean age of around 60 years, ranged from 23 to 79, and was 80% to 85% male. Among those treated, three patients had partial responses, one with hepatocellular carcinoma and two with cutaneous melanoma.

The method was immunoSEQ multiplex PCR; TCRdb's version includes in-frame clones alone and lacks a portion of them. The sample has over 55,000 clones, roughly nine tenths seen once. V lost 0 bases to trimming and J lost 6 bases, with 10 bases between them. The CDR3 spans 14 residues. Looked up from germline, CDR1 is SGHNT and CDR2 is YYREEE (reference sequence). This TCR came from an adult with an advanced solid tumor such as melanoma, head and neck, liver or kidney cancer. The material sequenced was CD4+ or CD8+ T cells sorted from blood, taken in a trial of the OX40 agonist ivuxolimab. V and J are TRBV5-4 and TRBJ2-1; D gene ambiguous. CDR3 nucleotides: TGTGCCAGCAGCTTGGGGCTGCCAACCAATGAGCAGTTCTTC. Translated, it gives CASSLGLPTNEQFF.